Sequencing of this T cell receptor (beta chain) was carried out in a study of cytomegalovirus exposure and HLA in healthy donors. Study-level points and caveats: CMV serostatus alone was available as immune exposure information.

PCR employed 60 Vbeta and 13 Jbeta primers. Profiled with immunoSEQ multiplex PCR; TCRdb holds only in-frame clones, not every one. The profile shows 100,000 or so clones, just under 75% of them singletons. As regards this clone: What it recognizes is unknown.

Input material: PBMCs. The receptor's source is a man aged 50 to 60 in good health and CMV-seropositive.

The CDR3 DNA follows: TGTGCCAGCAGCTTGGAAGGGGGCCGGGTCGAGCAGTACTTC. As protein: CASSLEGGRVEQYF. The V gene is TRBV5-4, the J gene TRBJ2-7; 7 bases map to TRBD1. Losses at the gene ends were 0 bases for V and 6 bases for J; bases not matched to a gene: 6. The CDR3 has 14 residues. Germline values: CDR1 SGHNT, CDR2 YYREEE (reference sequence).